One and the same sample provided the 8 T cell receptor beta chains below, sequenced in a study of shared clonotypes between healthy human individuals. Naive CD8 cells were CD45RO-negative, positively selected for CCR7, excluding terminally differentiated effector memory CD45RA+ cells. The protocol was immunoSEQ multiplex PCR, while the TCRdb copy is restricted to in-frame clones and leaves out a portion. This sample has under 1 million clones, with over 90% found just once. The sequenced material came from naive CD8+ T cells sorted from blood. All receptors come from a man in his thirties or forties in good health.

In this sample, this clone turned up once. CDR3 in amino acids: CASSEERDETQYF. DNA for the CDR3: TGCGCCAGCAGTGAGGAGAGAGATGAGACCCAGTACTTC. The chain carries TRBV10-2 and TRBJ2-5; D is unclear. V dropped 2 bases and J dropped 5 bases, with 9 bases sitting between them. CDR1 is WSHSY, CDR2 SAAADI, per germline. The CDR3 length is 13 residues.

CDR3 nucleotides: TGTGCCAGCAGCTTAGTAAATGCGGGGAACACTGAAGCTTTCTTT. Translation: CASSLVNAGNTEAFF. The chain carries TRBV7-9 and TRBJ1-1; D gene uncertain. The germline V gene has CDR1 SEHNR and CDR2 FQNEAQ (reference sequence). V gave up 1 base and J gave up 1 base, with 10 bases separating them. The CDR3 spans 15 residues.

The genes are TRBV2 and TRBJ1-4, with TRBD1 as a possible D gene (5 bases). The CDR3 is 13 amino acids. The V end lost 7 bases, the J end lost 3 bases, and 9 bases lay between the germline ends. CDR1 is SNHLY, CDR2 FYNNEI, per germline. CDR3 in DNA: TGTGCCAGCACTAGACAGCCTAATGAAAAACTGTTTTTT. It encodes CASTRQPNEKLFF.

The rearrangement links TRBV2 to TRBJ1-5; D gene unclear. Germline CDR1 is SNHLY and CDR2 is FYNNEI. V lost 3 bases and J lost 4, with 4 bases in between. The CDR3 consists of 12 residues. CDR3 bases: TGTGCCAGCAGTGACAGAAATCAGCCCCAGCATTTT. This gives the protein CASSDRNQPQHF. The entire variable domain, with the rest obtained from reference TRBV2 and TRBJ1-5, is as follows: EPEVTQTPSHQVTQMGQEVILRCVPISNHLYFYWYRQILGQKVEFLVSFYNNEISEKSEIFDDQFSVERPDGSNFTLKIRSTKLEDSAMYFCASSDRNQPQHFGDGTRLSIL.

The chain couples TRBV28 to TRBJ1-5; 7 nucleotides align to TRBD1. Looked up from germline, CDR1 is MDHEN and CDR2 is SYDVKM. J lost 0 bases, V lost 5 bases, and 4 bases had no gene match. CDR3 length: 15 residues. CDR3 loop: CASSQQGSSNQPQHF. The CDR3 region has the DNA TGTGCCAGCAGTCAACAGGGGAGTAGCAATCAGCCCCAGCATTTT.

This chain's CDR3 is CATGDKANEQFF. The CDR3 nucleotides are TGTGCCACTGGGGACAAGGCGAATGAGCAGTTCTTC. The rearrangement uses TRBV7-9 and TRBJ2-1; D is perhaps TRBD1 (6 bases). This CDR3 region has 12 residues. Germline CDR1 reads SEHNR; CDR2 reads FQNEAQ (reference sequence). Trimming shortened V by 10 bases and J by 7 bases, and 14 bases separated the two germline ends.

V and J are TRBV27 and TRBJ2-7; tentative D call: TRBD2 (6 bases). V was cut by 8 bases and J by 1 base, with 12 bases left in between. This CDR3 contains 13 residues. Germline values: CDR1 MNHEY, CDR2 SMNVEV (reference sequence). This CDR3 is CASGRGTSYEQYF. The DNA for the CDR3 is TGTGCCAGCGGCCGGGGGACTTCCTACGAGCAGTACTTC.

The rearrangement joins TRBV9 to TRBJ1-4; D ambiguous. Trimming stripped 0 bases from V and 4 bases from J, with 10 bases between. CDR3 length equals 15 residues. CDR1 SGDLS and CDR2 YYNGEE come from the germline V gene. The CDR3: CASSVGHSGNEKLFF. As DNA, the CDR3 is TGTGCCAGCAGCGTAGGACACTCTGGTAATGAAAAACTGTTTTTT.